The T cell receptor beta chain under discussion was sequenced for a study of blood T cell repertoires in COVID-19. The germline V gene has CDR1 SNHLY and CDR2 FYNNEI. The V gene end was trimmed by 10 bases and the J gene end by 9 bases; junction bases not matched to a gene: 14. The CDR3 has 14 residues. Data came from immunoSEQ multiplex PCR; TCRdb stores just in-frame clones and leaves some out. The repertoire includes about 200,000 clones, approximately 85% of them detected once, and approximately 5% sits in the top ten. The chain carries TRBV2 and TRBJ1-5; TRBD1 agrees at 8 bases. This clonotype originated in a middle-aged man with acute COVID-19. Sequencing was carried out using PBMCs or T cells enriched from blood (not recorded which). The CDR3: CATNLDRGDGPQHF. In DNA, the CDR3 is TGTGCCACCAACCTCGACAGGGGAGATGGGCCCCAGCATTTT. The full variable domain, its missing parts supplied by reference TRBV2 and TRBJ1-5, is EPEVTQTPSHQVTQMGQEVILRCVPISNHLYFYWYRQILGQKVEFLVSFYNNEISEKSEIFDDQFSVERPDGSNFTLKIRSTKLEDSAMYFCATNLDRGDGPQHFGDGTRLSIL.